The present T cell receptor beta chain was sequenced within a study of chemoradiotherapy in HPV16-positive cancers. For the study at large: Candidate HPV-specific T-cell clones and common TCR motifs came from functional assays in a couple of HPV16-positive patients.

The CDR3 is 17 amino acids. V shed 3 bases, J shed 7 bases, and the junction held 17 bases outside the gene matches. Germline CDR1 is SQVTM and CDR2 is ANQGSEA. The repertoire was sequenced with immunoSEQ multiplex PCR; TCRdb's copy has only in-frame clones and lacks some. The sample consists of 15,000 or so clones, about nine tenths of them appearing once. In regard to this clone: Its specificity is not known.

The study, taken as a whole, reports: Candidate HPV-specific clones and E7-related TCR motifs grew in tumor during treatment. Better recurrence-free survival went with HPV-responsive T-cell expansion in HPV16-positive patients. Functional assays defining HPV-specific T cells used only two HPV16-positive patients.

The V and J genes are TRBV29-1 and TRBJ2-1; the match to TRBD1 covers 8 bases. The sequence was collected from a human donor with HPV-associated anogenital cancer. This specimen consisted of blood, obtained from a patient who underwent chemoradiotherapy. The CDR3 DNA follows: TGCAGCGTTGAGCCTAAGGACAGGGCCCGGGCGCGGAATGAGCAGTTCTTC. This encodes CSVEPKDRARARNEQFF.